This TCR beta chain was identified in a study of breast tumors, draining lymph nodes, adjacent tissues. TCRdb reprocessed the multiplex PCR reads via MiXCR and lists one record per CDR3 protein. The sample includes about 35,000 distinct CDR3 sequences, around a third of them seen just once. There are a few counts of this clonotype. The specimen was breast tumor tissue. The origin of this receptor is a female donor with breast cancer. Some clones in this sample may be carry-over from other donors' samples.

CDR3 coding DNA: TGTGCCACCAGTTCCGGGACAGGGGGAAACATTCAGTACTTC. This sequence encodes CATSSGTGGNIQYF. This sequence joins TRBV24-1 and TRBJ2-4; 11 positions match TRBD1. The length of the CDR3 is 14 residues. Germline values: CDR1 KGHDR, CDR2 SFDVKD. The V gene end was trimmed by 6 bases and the J gene end by 6 bases; junction bases not matched to a gene: 3.